Detailed here is one TCR beta chain. The specificity of this receptor is unknown. There are no base qualities to consult, and no much larger clone falls within one base. The sample is drawn from a study of T cell responses to AZD1222 COVID-19 vaccine (dated by TCRdb to about 2021). As for the study more broadly: AZD1222 recipients whose second dose came at about 4 weeks and those whose second dose came at about 12 weeks were combined into one group, since spike-specific TCR depth and breadth did not differ between the two schedules. A total of approximately 230 trial participants underwent TCR sequencing, of whom roughly 210 received two doses of AZD1222 and some 26 received two doses of the MenACWY control vaccine. Trial participants were enrolled by age into 18-55, 56-69 and 70-plus year subgroups, with roughly 150, 30 and 60 TCR-sequenced participants respectively. What the study reported, not specific to this receptor: The 56-69-year group was small, and its depth increase did not reach significance, likely because of low power. After two AZD1222 doses, spike-specific TCR breadth and depth were significantly higher than at day 0 and than in MenACWY recipients. The whole spike protein was spanned by vaccine-associated CD4 TCRs, and dominant responses were seen in regions 160-218 and 743-854. Participants were mostly white British and included more females than males, and it was suggested by the authors that clonal diversity may have been underestimated. Conclusions about previously exposed vaccinees are limited because only 6 or 7 AZD1222 recipients were SARS-CoV-2 seropositive at baseline. Because no samples from the day 14 peak response were available, repertoires could be characterized only after the peak T cell response. Nearly half of unique spike-specific TCRs reportedly recognized epitopes outside regions mutated in the B.1.351 and B.1.1.7 variants.

The intended sense of this specimen's time point label: baseline before first vaccination. Vaccinee samples came from UK trials COV001 and COV002, including a single-blind randomized controlled phase 2/3 trial of AZD1222 (ChAdOx1 nCoV-19) in healthy adults. For TCRbeta chain sequencing, PBMC samples from trial participants were taken at day 0 and at day 28 after the second dose. The CDR3 runs 15 residues from the cysteine to the phenylalanine. CDR3 DNA only is kept here, 45 bases in frame from base 1. Trimming takes 0 bases from V and 1 base from J, and the germline ends sit 9 bases apart. CDR1 MNHEY and CDR2 SVGEGT are derived from the germline V gene. The CDR3 regions of human TCRbeta chains were subjected to immunosequencing. The original methods were these. TCRs in the repertoires were matched against a reference library of SARS-CoV-2-specific TCRs that had been generated with the MIRA antigen-specificity platform. Breadth meant the fraction of unique TCRs that were SARS-CoV-2-associated, whereas depth meant the fraction of total T cells that were SARS-CoV-2-associated. Using the MIRA data, each spike-specific TCR was mapped to the spike region that the TCR reacts to and placed in a CD4 or CD8 class. Log10-transformed breadth and depth values were compared by one-way ANOVA with Sidak's multiple comparisons tests. In its TCRdb copy, this immuneACCESS table keeps in-frame sequences only and misses some clones. Where compared with another copy, unresolved V genes explain less than half of these, and the others have no known cause. Clone size and V and J calls were adopted from that table, with D and trimming inferred from the DNA. This sample is represented by about 57,000 clones; roughly 85% of them were singletons. Approximately 19% of the sample belongs to the ten largest clones.

This specimen was peripheral blood, taken on day 0 of AZD1222 vaccination. This clonotype was obtained from an adult in good health. The chain is encoded by TRBV6-2 or TRBV6-3 joined to TRBJ2-5, and TRBD1 may be the D gene, going by 6 matching bases. The CDR3 has the sequence CASSYSDSLQETQYF. The nucleotide sequence is TGTGCCAGCAGTTACTCGGACAGTCTCCAAGAGACCCAGTACTTC.